These T cell receptor beta chains were read from a single sample in a study of cytomegalovirus exposure and HLA in healthy donors. Measured with immunoSEQ multiplex PCR; TCRdb has only the in-frame clones, and not every one. The sample comprises approximately 210,000 clones, 85% to 90% of which are singletons, and about 1.2% rests with the top ten. Sequenced input: PBMCs. The receptors were sampled from a man aged 25 to 40 in good health and CMV-seronegative. Each CDR3 is given with its conserved first and last residue. The D gene is left open where the match is weak. Clone size is not always given. Where it is, it says once, few, many or a class for expanded clones.

J: TRBJ1-5; length: 15; size: .; V: TRBV27; D: .; DNA: TGTGCCAGCAGTCCAAGACCAGGGCGCAATCAGCCCCAGCATTTT; CDR3: CASSPRPGRNQPQHF
J: TRBJ1-1; length: 15; size: once; V: TRBV29-1; D: TRBD1; DNA: TGCAGCGTGGACCGGGGACAGGTTGTTAACACTGAAGCTTTCTTT; CDR3: CSVDRGQVVNTEAFF
J: TRBJ1-5; length: 14; size: .; V: TRBV30; D: .; DNA: TGTGCCTGGAGTGGACGACGGGAAAATCAGCCCCAGCATTTT; CDR3: CAWSGRRENQPQHF
J: TRBJ2-4; length: 15; size: .; V: TRBV10-3; D: TRBD1; DNA: TGTGCCACGTCCCGGGACAGTAATACCAAAAACATTCAGTACTTC; CDR3: CATSRDSNTKNIQYF
J: TRBJ1-2; length: 14; size: .; V: TRBV28; D: .; DNA: TGTGCCAGCAGTTTAATGGCGGCAGACTATGGCTACACCTTC; CDR3: CASSLMAADYGYTF
J: TRBJ2-5; length: 13; size: .; V: TRBV5-5; D: .; DNA: TGTGCCAGCAGCTCGGCGGTCCAAGAGACCCAGTACTTC; CDR3: CASSSAVQETQYF
J: TRBJ1-4; length: 15; size: .; V: TRBV6-1; D: .; DNA: TGTGCCAGCAGTGACAGTCTCAGGGCTAATGAAAAACTGTTTTTT; CDR3: CASSDSLRANEKLFF
J: TRBJ2-2; length: 15; size: .; V: TRBV30; D: .; DNA: TGTGCCTGGATTAACCGGGACACGAACACCGGGGAGCTGTTTTTT; CDR3: CAWINRDTNTGELFF
J: TRBJ2-2; length: 17; size: .; V: TRBV19; D: TRBD1; DNA: TGTGCCAGTAGTATAGTTGGGACAGGAAGTGGCACCGGGGAGCTGTTTTTT; CDR3: CASSIVGTGSGTGELFF
J: TRBJ2-5; length: 13; size: .; V: TRBV19; D: TRBD1; DNA: TGTGCCAGTAGTACCCGGGACAGGGAGACCCAGTACTTC; CDR3: CASSTRDRETQYF
J: TRBJ2-6; length: 14; size: .; V: TRBV5-4; D: .; DNA: TGTGCCAGCAGCCGGAGACAGGGGGCCAACGTCCTGACTTTC; CDR3: CASSRRQGANVLTF
J: TRBJ2-7; length: 14; size: .; V: TRBV11-2; D: TRBD2; DNA: TGTGCCAGCAGCCCCGGCGGGGGGGGCTACGAGCAGTACTTC; CDR3: CASSPGGGGYEQYF
J: TRBJ2-1; length: 14; size: .; V: TRBV28; D: .; DNA: TGTGCCAGCAGTGAAACGAGCTCCTACAATGAGCAGTTCTTC; CDR3: CASSETSSYNEQFF
J: TRBJ1-5; length: 16; size: .; V: TRBV5-8; D: TRBD1; DNA: TGTGCCAGCAGGTTGACAGGGGATTTTCACAATCAGCCCCAGCATTTT; CDR3: CASRLTGDFHNQPQHF
J: TRBJ2-3; length: 14; size: .; V: TRBV6-5; D: TRBD1; DNA: TGTGCCAGCAGTTACCGGGACAGGGCAGATACGCAGTATTTT; CDR3: CASSYRDRADTQYF
J: TRBJ1-2; length: 16; size: .; V: TRBV7-9; D: TRBD1; DNA: TGTTCCAGCAGCTTAGCCTATCGGGACAGGGTCACTGGCTACACCTTC; CDR3: CSSSLAYRDRVTGYTF
J: TRBJ1-5; length: 15; size: .; V: TRBV6-6; D: .; DNA: TGTGCCAGCAGTTATGTATTAGTTGGCAATCAGCCCCAGCATTTT; CDR3: CASSYVLVGNQPQHF
J: TRBJ2-1; length: 15; size: .; V: TRBV5-4; D: TRBD1; DNA: TGTGCCAGCAGCCCCGGGACAGGGAGCTACAATGAGCAGTTCTTC; CDR3: CASSPGTGSYNEQFF
J: TRBJ1-2; length: 17; size: .; V: TRBV15; D: .; DNA: TGTGCCACCAGCACCCTCGGACTCGGACAGACCCTTTATGGCTACACCTTC; CDR3: CATSTLGLGQTLYGYTF
J: TRBJ2-2; length: 14; size: .; V: TRBV7-2; D: .; DNA: TGTGCCAGCAGCCGACAGAGTAACACCGGGGAGCTGTTTTTT; CDR3: CASSRQSNTGELFF
J: TRBJ2-3; length: 13; size: .; V: TRBV5-6; D: TRBD1; DNA: TGTGCCAGCAGCAAGGACAGGGGGAATACGCAGTATTTT; CDR3: CASSKDRGNTQYF
J: TRBJ2-3; length: 16; size: .; V: TRBV28; D: TRBD2; DNA: TGTGCCAGCAGTTTAATGGGGACTAGCGGGACAGATACGCAGTATTTT; CDR3: CASSLMGTSGTDTQYF
J: TRBJ2-7; length: 13; size: .; V: TRBV19; D: .; DNA: TGTGCCAGTAGTATAGCGGGAGCGTACGAGCAGTACTTC; CDR3: CASSIAGAYEQYF
J: TRBJ2-7; length: 14; size: .; V: TRBV5-1; D: .; DNA: TGCGCCAGCAGCTTTGAGTCTCCCCCCTACGAGCAGTACTTC; CDR3: CASSFESPPYEQYF
J: TRBJ2-2; length: 12; size: .; V: TRBV7-2; D: .; DNA: TGTGCCAGCAGCTTACGGTCTGGGGAGCTGTTTTTT; CDR3: CASSLRSGELFF
J: TRBJ2-3; length: 11; size: .; V: TRBV6-1; D: .; DNA: TGTGCCAGCAGCCCGACAGATACGCAGTATTTT; CDR3: CASSPTDTQYF
J: TRBJ2-7; length: 17; size: .; V: TRBV25-1; D: TRBD2; DNA: TGTGCCAGCAGTGATCTTAGTAGGGCTAGCGGGCCCTACGAGCAGTACTTC; CDR3: CASSDLSRASGPYEQYF
J: TRBJ2-5; length: 16; size: .; V: TRBV6-5; D: TRBD1; DNA: TGTGCCAGCAGTTACCTGGACAGGGGATATCAGGAGACCCAGTACTTC; CDR3: CASSYLDRGYQETQYF
J: TRBJ2-1; length: 14; size: .; V: TRBV15; D: TRBD1; DNA: TGTGCCACCAGTAGGGACAGGGAAAGCAATGAGCAGTTCTTC; CDR3: CATSRDRESNEQFF
J: TRBJ1-4; length: 14; size: .; V: TRBV7-2; D: .; DNA: TGTGCCAGCAGCTTAGGAGGAGGGAATGAAAAACTGTTTTTT; CDR3: CASSLGGGNEKLFF
J: TRBJ1-4; length: 15; size: .; V: TRBV18; D: .; DNA: TGTGCCAGCTCATCAAACAGCCCGAAAAATGAAAAACTGTTTTTT; CDR3: CASSSNSPKNEKLFF
J: TRBJ1-5; length: 14; size: few; V: TRBV6-6; D: TRBD1; DNA: TGTGCCAGCAGCCGCTGGACAGGTCTTCAGCCCCAGCATTTT; CDR3: CASSRWTGLQPQHF
J: TRBJ2-7; length: 13; size: .; V: TRBV5-6; D: .; DNA: TGTGCCAGCAGTTTCCAAAGGGGTGCAGAGCAGTACTTC; CDR3: CASSFQRGAEQYF
J: TRBJ1-1; length: 16; size: once; V: TRBV9; D: TRBD1; DNA: TGTGCCAGCAGCCTAAGATTGACAGGGGGTCGAACTGAAGCTTTCTTT; CDR3: CASSLRLTGGRTEAFF
J: TRBJ1-3; length: 16; size: .; V: TRBV2; D: .; DNA: TGTGCCAGCAGTGAAAGGAGGGGACTCTCTGGAAACACCATATATTTT; CDR3: CASSERRGLSGNTIYF
J: TRBJ1-4; length: 12; size: .; V: TRBV29-1; D: TRBD1; DNA: TGCAGCATCCAGGGGGTGGAGGAAAAACTGTTTTTT; CDR3: CSIQGVEEKLFF
J: TRBJ2-7; length: 16; size: .; V: TRBV7-2; D: TRBD2; DNA: TGTGCCAGCAGCTTATGGGCCGGGGGGGCGTCCTACGAGCAGTACTTC; CDR3: CASSLWAGGASYEQYF